This T cell receptor beta chain stems from a study of OX40 agonist ivuxolimab in advanced cancers. With regard to the full study: Ivuxolimab was an agonistic, fully human IgG2 monoclonal antibody directed against OX40 (CD134), a costimulatory receptor. Intravenous ivuxolimab was administered to patients every 2 weeks at six dose levels: 0.01, 0.1, 0.3, 1.5, 3 and 10 mg/kg. Of the approximately 53 patients in dose escalation, about 19 had hepatocellular carcinoma, about 15 had melanoma, 9 had renal cell carcinoma and 9 had head and neck cancer. In the dose-escalation cohort, 75% to 90% of patients were male, and the mean age was roughly 56 years with a range of roughly 20 to 80. Prior anti-PD-1, anti-PD-L1 or anti-CTLA-4 therapy was permitted, and 40% of dose-escalation patients had received checkpoint inhibitors. Partial responses occurred in three dose-escalation patients, of whom one had hepatocellular carcinoma and two had cutaneous melanoma. The purpose of peripheral TCRbeta sequencing was to test whether ivuxolimab changed TCR sequence diversity and led to clonal T-cell expansion. The paper reports the monotherapy dose-escalation portion (N ≈ 50 patients) of the phase I ivuxolimab trial.

What the research found in general, with its limitations: Low levels of normalized T-cell clonal expansion were also seen in some patients who did not respond. In the 0.1-3.0 mg/kg groups, partial responders were among the patients with the lowest normalized peripheral clonal expansion, particularly in CD8+ T cells. After ivuxolimab, expanded clones were on average more numerous among CD8+ T cells than among CD4+ T cells. Antigen specificity was not determined for the clonally expanded peripheral T cells. Clonal expansion of both CD4+ and CD8+ blood T cells was observed from baseline to week 6 at doses 0.1 to 3.0 mg/kg.

Worth noting for this clone: This clone's antigen is unknown. No much larger clone exists at a distance of one base, and base qualities are not known.

CDR1 and CDR2 were assigned from the germline V gene (reference sequence) as MNHNY and SVGAGI. Including the terminal cysteine and phenylalanine, the CDR3 comprises 16 residues. Only the CDR3 region is kept as DNA, spanning 48 bases read in frame from base 1. The junction shows trimming of 0 bases on V and 3 bases on J, and the gene matches do not reach 5 bases of it. Patients with a history of autoimmune disease or receiving systemic immunosuppression were excluded from the trial. In every dose cohort, peripheral blood was drawn for TCR sequencing at baseline, cycle 4 day 1, and cycle 7 day 1. The samples were taken from a phase I, first-in-human, multicenter, open-label dose-escalation trial of ivuxolimab. The trial enrolled adults with locally advanced or metastatic head and neck squamous cell, hepatocellular, melanoma or renal cell carcinoma. Before TCR sequencing, CD4+ T cells and CD8+ T cells were sorted from peripheral blood as separate populations.

Genomic DNA was isolated from the sorted cells so that the TCRbeta CDR3 region could be sequenced. The immunoSEQ Assay was used to sequence the TCRbeta CDR3 regions. TCRdb's version of the immuneACCESS table is confined to in-frame rearrangements and falls short of the full clone set. An unresolved V gene accounts for under half of the shortfall where checked; the remainder is of unknown origin. Here the sample has 45,000 to 75,000 clones; under 90% occur a single time. The biggest ten clones account for roughly 1.5% of the sample. This TCR derives from an adult with an advanced solid tumor such as melanoma, head and neck, liver or kidney cancer. The receptor chain draws on TRBV6-6 and TRBJ1-5; TRBD1 lines up with 7 middle nucleotides. The sample consisted of CD4+ or CD8+ T cells sorted from blood, taken in a trial of the OX40 agonist ivuxolimab. CDR3 region: CASSYSGGQINQPQHF. The DNA sequence reads TGTGCCAGCAGTTACTCGGGGGGACAGATCAATCAGCCCCAGCATTTT.